One and the same sample provided the 23 T cell receptor beta chains below, sequenced in a study of cytomegalovirus exposure and HLA in healthy donors. Amplification used 60 Vbeta primers and 13 Jbeta primers. Libraries were prepared by immunoSEQ multiplex PCR; TCRdb keeps only in-frame clonotypes and omits some of them. The sample has about 220,000 clones; around 80% are singletons. The sequenced material came from PBMCs. The receptors were gathered from a man aged 18 to 30 in good health and CMV-seronegative.

This clone has a single count. The gene calls are TRBV2 and TRBJ2-7, with TRBD1 identical over 11 bases. V trimming: 4 bases; J trimming: 7 bases; junction bases outside the gene matches: 6. Looked up from germline, CDR1 is SNHLY and CDR2 is FYNNEI. The CDR3 length is 14 residues. As DNA, the CDR3 is TGTGCCAGCAGTGGAAACCGGGACAGGGGGGAGCAGTACTTC. Its translation: CASSGNRDRGEQYF.

J is TRBJ1-5 and V is TRBV5-1, with a possible D match to TRBD1 (5 bases). The CDR3 extends over 15 amino acids. CDR1 is SGHRS, CDR2 YFSETQ, per germline. V shed 0 bases and J shed 3 bases, with 10 bases lying between them. The CDR3 region is CASSLGGGDNQPQHF. CDR3 sequence (DNA): TGCGCCAGCAGCTTGGGGGGAGGGGACAATCAGCCCCAGCATTTT.

The V gene is TRBV4-1, the J gene TRBJ1-2, with D unresolved. The CDR3 runs to 14 residues. CDR1 and CDR2 from the germline V gene are MGHRA and YSYEKL. Trimming cost V 4 bases and J 4 bases, with 13 bases left between them. The CDR3 protein is CASSRGGLGYGYTF. The CDR3 DNA sequence: TGCGCCAGCAGCCGCGGAGGGCTCGGCTATGGCTACACCTTC.

The chain carries TRBV4-1 and TRBJ1-1; D uncertain. Germline assignment: CDR1 MGHRA and CDR2 YSYEKL. Trimming left V 0 bases short and J 6 bases short, with 8 bases between. The length of the CDR3 is 13 residues. The CDR3 region is CASSQDQQAEAFF. The CDR3 coding sequence is TGCGCCAGCAGCCAAGATCAGCAGGCTGAAGCTTTCTTT.

The chain combines TRBV6-1 with TRBJ2-2, with 7 bases lining up with TRBD2. This CDR3 region has 14 residues. Germline V gene sequence: CDR1 MNHNS, CDR2 SASEGT. The junction had 3 bases not matched to a gene; V was cut back by 6 bases and J by 2 bases. CDR3 sequence (DNA): TGTGCCAGCAGGGGACTACGAAACACCGGGGAGCTGTTTTTT. This sequence encodes CASRGLRNTGELFF.

This clone came up once. The rearrangement links TRBV6-1 to TRBJ1-2; no clear D. This CDR3 has 12 residues. Germline CDR1 and CDR2: MNHNS and SASEGT. Trimming removed 2 bases from V and 8 bases from J, with 9 bases in between. CDR3: CASSEQELGYTF. The CDR3 DNA sequence: TGTGCCAGCAGTGAACAAGAGTTGGGCTACACCTTC.

The chain is built from TRBV27 and TRBJ2-5, with 7 bases aligning to TRBD2. V lost 6 bases to trimming and J lost 6 bases; unmatched junction nucleotides: 10. This CDR3 spans 14 amino acids. Germline V gives CDR1 MNHEY, CDR2 SMNVEV (reference sequence). The CDR3 coding sequence is TGTGCCAGCAGCTCCTTTGGGGGGGAGAAGACCCAGTACTTC. This gives the protein CASSSFGGEKTQYF.

The J gene is TRBJ1-2, the V gene TRBV29-1; no clear D. Germline CDR1 reads SQVTM; CDR2 reads ANQGSEA. Trimming removed 1 base at V and 8 bases at J, with 11 bases between. CDR3 length: 12 amino acids. This chain's CDR3 is CSVEGRKRGYTF. The CDR3 DNA reads as TGCAGCGTTGAAGGAAGGAAGCGAGGCTACACCTTC.

This chain links TRBV7-3 with TRBJ1-1; D not certain. The V and J ends lost 2 bases and 3 bases respectively, with 7 bases between them. The CDR3 has 13 amino acids. The V gene's germline CDR1 is SGHTA and CDR2 FQGTGA. The CDR3 sequence: CASSLGSDTEAFF. The CDR3 DNA follows: TGTGCCAGCAGCTTAGGGAGTGACACTGAAGCTTTCTTT.

This rearrangement joins TRBV10-2 to TRBJ2-7, with a tentative D call TRBD1 (6 bases). CDR3 length: 15 amino acids. Trimming stripped 0 bases from V and 7 bases from J, with 16 bases between. From germline, CDR1 is WSHSY and CDR2 SAAADI. The CDR3 bases are TGCGCCAGCAGTGAGTCCTACCAGGCAGGGGAAGAGCAGTACTTC. This gives the protein CASSESYQAGEEQYF.

The chain is built from TRBV5-1 and TRBJ1-1, with 7 bases identical to TRBD1. In germline, CDR1 is SGHRS, CDR2 YFSETQ. This CDR3 contains 13 residues. The V gene end was trimmed by 4 bases and the J gene end by 5 bases; junction bases not matched to a gene: 5. The CDR3 bases are TGCGCCAGCAGCGCAGGGGGTGGGACTGAAGCTTTCTTT. Protein: CASSAGGGTEAFF.

This clone was seen a few times. The rearrangement links TRBV25-1 to TRBJ2-7; D gene unclear. CDR1 MGHDK and CDR2 SYGVNS come from the germline V gene. The CDR3 spans 11 residues. V dropped 4 bases and J dropped 6 bases, with 7 bases sitting between them. In DNA form, the CDR3 reads TGTGCCAGCAGTGGGGCAAGCGAGCAGTACTTC. It specifies CASSGASEQYF.

The rearrangement links TRBV5-1 to TRBJ2-7; TRBD2 agrees at 11 bases. After removal of 4 bases from V and 2 bases from J, the junction contained 2 bases not matched to a gene. The CDR3 consists of 14 residues. Per germline, CDR1 SGHRS and CDR2 YFSETQ. The CDR3 nucleotides read TGCGCCAGCAGCACGGGACTAGCGGCCTACGAGCAGTACTTC. It yields the protein CASSTGLAAYEQYF.

V usage is TRBV10-3 and J usage is TRBJ1-6; TRBD1 is a possible D gene (5 bases). V dropped 3 bases and J dropped 8 bases, with 23 bases sitting between them. Germline V CDR1 and CDR2: ENHRY, SYGVKD. This CDR3 is 18 amino acids long. This CDR3 is CAISDSVGSAGRDSPLHF. The CDR3 DNA is TGTGCCATCAGTGATTCGGTCGGGTCGGCAGGGAGGGATTCACCCCTCCACTTT.

This clone was seen a few times. V gene TRBV2 combines with J gene TRBJ1-2; no clear D gene. Trimming removed 8 bases at V and 8 bases at J, with 12 bases between. This CDR3 is 11 amino acids long. Germline values: CDR1 SNHLY, CDR2 FYNNEI. CDR3 amino acids: CASAPFNGYTF. CDR3 nucleotide sequence: TGTGCCAGCGCGCCCTTTAACGGCTACACCTTC.

There are a few counts of this clone. The chain's CDR3 is CAGASGRWQFF. Written as DNA, the CDR3 is TGTGCCGGTGCTAGCGGGAGATGGCAGTTCTTC. This chain links TRBV28 with TRBJ2-1; TRBD2 matches at 10 bases. In germline, CDR1 is MDHEN, CDR2 SYDVKM. Trimming cost V 11 bases and J 12 bases; bases outside gene matches: 7. The CDR3 is 11 residues long.

This rearrangement joins TRBV2 to TRBJ1-4; the match to TRBD1 covers 8 bases. Trimming cost V 0 bases and J 5 bases; bases outside gene matches: 2. Germline CDR1 reads SNHLY; CDR2 reads FYNNEI. CDR3 length: 15 residues. The CDR3, as DNA: TGTGCCAGCAGTGAAGCGGACAGGGTGAATGAAAAACTGTTTTTT. It yields the protein CASSEADRVNEKLFF.

The rearrangement joins TRBV7-2 to TRBJ2-7; 7 bases line up with TRBD1. The germline V gene has CDR1 SGHTA and CDR2 FQGNSA. CDR3 length: 14 residues. The V and J ends lost 4 bases and 2 bases, in that order; junction bases with no gene match: 5. CDR3 amino acids: CASSSSQGTYEQYF. The CDR3 bases are TGTGCCAGCAGCTCTTCACAGGGGACCTACGAGCAGTACTTC.

V is TRBV7-8 and J is TRBJ2-3; 11 nucleotides align to TRBD2. V trimming: 4 bases; J trimming: 6 bases; junction bases outside the gene matches: 6. Per the germline V gene, CDR1 is SGHVS and CDR2 is FQNEAQ. The CDR3 is made up of 15 amino acids. The CDR3 bases are TGTGCCAGCAGCTCCGCCGGGACTAGCGGCGATACGCAGTATTTT. This encodes CASSSAGTSGDTQYF.

This clone has a single count. This chain uses TRBV15 with TRBJ1-2, with 7 positions matching TRBD1. Trimming took 5 bases from V and 4 from J; bases not matched to a gene: 7. Germline lookup yields CDR1 LNHNV and CDR2 YYDKDF (reference sequence). CDR3 length: 14 residues. CDR3 in amino acids: CATSRKGQVYGYTF. CDR3 nucleotide sequence: TGTGCCACCAGCCGAAAAGGACAGGTCTATGGCTACACCTTC.

This chain links TRBV5-1 with TRBJ2-1; D possibly corresponds to TRBD2 (5 bases). V was trimmed by 0 bases and J by 4 bases, leaving 11 bases between them. The CDR3 length is 15 residues. Germline assignment: CDR1 SGHRS and CDR2 YFSETQ. The CDR3 region is CASSLALAQYNEQFF. CDR3 DNA: TGCGCCAGCAGCTTGGCCCTAGCCCAGTACAATGAGCAGTTCTTC.

The V and J genes are TRBV6-6 and TRBJ2-3; 7 nucleotides line up with TRBD2. The length of the CDR3 is 16 residues. CDR1 MNHNY and CDR2 SVGAGI come from the germline V gene (reference sequence). Unmatched junction bases numbered 11, after V lost 5 bases and J lost 3 bases. The CDR3 spells CASSHPGAGATDTQYF. In DNA form, the CDR3 reads TGTGCCAGCAGTCACCCCGGCGCGGGAGCGACAGATACGCAGTATTTT.

The chain carries TRBV27 and TRBJ1-2; 10 positions match TRBD1. The CDR3 contains 13 residues. CDR1 MNHEY and CDR2 SMNVEV come from the germline V gene (reference sequence). V was pared by 6 bases and J by 2 bases, with 0 bases of the junction left unmatched. The CDR3, as DNA: TGTGCCAGCAGGGACAGGGGGAACTATGGCTACACCTTC. Translated, it gives CASRDRGNYGYTF.